The clone carrying this T cell receptor (beta chain) was recorded a few times. No antigen is known for it. The junction departs from the called germline gene at one end, perhaps through a read error. These data are taken from a study of T cells in Graves' hyperthyroidism and ophthalmopathy. Based on clinical symptoms, serum thyroxine and TRAb, thyroid ultrasound and orbital computed tomography, diagnoses were reached. RNA transcripts gave rise to amplified TCR beta CDR3 regions. HTBI primers were used for first-round RT-PCR of the TCR CDR3. Each CDR3 protein gets one entry after TCRdb re-called the multiplex PCR reads with MiXCR. The sample contains just under 750,000 distinct CDR3 sequences, about a third of which appear only once. Study-level findings and limits: Most thyroid clonotypes that were expanded above 0.001 also turned up in blood.

Sequenced: blood. The receptor was derived from a middle-aged woman with Graves' hyperthyroidism.

DNA for the CDR3: TGTGCCAGCAGTTCAGGGGATGGAGTAAACACTGAAGCTTTCTTT. Its protein product is CASSSGDGVNTEAFF. V usage is TRBV10-3 and J usage is TRBJ1-1; D may be TRBD1 (6 bases). This CDR3 has 15 residues. Germline V gives CDR1 ENHRY, CDR2 SYGVKD.